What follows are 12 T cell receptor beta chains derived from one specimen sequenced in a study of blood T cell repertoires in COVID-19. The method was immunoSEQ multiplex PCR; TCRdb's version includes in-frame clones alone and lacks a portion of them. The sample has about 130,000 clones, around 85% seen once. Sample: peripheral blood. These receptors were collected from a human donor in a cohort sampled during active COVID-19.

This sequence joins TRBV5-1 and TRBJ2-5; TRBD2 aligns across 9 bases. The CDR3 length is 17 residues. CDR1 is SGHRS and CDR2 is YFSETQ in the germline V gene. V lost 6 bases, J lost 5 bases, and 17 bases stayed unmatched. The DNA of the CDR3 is TGCGCCAGCACTTTAGGGAGTGGTAGCGGGGGTACGGAGACCCAGTACTTC. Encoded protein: CASTLGSGSGGTETQYF.

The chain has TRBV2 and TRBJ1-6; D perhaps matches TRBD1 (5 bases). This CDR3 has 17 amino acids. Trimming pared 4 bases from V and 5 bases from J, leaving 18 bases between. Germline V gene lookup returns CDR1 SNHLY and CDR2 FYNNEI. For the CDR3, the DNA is TGTGCCAGCAGTGGAAGGACACCGCGGGGGAATAATTCACCCCTCCACTTT. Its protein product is CASSGRTPRGNNSPLHF.

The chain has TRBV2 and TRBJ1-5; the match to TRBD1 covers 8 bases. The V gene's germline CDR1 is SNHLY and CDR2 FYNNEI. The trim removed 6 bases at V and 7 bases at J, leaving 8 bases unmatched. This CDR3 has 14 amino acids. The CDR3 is CASRTDRDGQPQHF. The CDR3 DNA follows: TGTGCCAGCAGGACGGACAGGGACGGACAGCCCCAGCATTTT.

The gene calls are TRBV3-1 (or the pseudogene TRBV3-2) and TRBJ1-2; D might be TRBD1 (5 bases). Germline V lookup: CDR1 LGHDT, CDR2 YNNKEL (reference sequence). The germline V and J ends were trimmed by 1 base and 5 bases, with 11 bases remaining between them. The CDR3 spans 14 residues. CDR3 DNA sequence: TGTGCCAGCAGCCAAGGGGGGGGACTTTATGGCTACACCTTC. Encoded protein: CASSQGGGLYGYTF.

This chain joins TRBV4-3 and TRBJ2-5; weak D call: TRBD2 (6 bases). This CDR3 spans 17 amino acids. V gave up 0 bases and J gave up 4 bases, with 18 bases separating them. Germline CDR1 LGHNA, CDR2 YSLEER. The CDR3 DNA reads TGCGCCAGCAGCCAAGATCTACCGGGGGTTATGGGAGAGACCCAGTACTTC. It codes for CASSQDLPGVMGETQYF.

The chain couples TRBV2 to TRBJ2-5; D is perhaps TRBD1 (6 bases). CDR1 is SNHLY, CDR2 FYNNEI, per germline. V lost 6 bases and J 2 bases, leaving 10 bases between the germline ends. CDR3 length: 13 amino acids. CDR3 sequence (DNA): TGTGCCAGCAGGGAACAGGGACAAGAGACCCAGTACTTC. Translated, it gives CASREQGQETQYF.

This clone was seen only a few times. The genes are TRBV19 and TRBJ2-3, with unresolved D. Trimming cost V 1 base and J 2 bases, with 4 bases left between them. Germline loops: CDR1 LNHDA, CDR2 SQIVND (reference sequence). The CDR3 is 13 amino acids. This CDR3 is CASSIAYTDTQYF. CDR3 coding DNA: TGTGCCAGTAGTATAGCGTACACAGATACGCAGTATTTT.

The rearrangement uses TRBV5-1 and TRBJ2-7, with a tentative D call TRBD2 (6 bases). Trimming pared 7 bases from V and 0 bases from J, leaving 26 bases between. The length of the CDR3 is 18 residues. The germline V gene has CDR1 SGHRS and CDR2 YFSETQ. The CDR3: CASPPGRRSKVGSYEQYF. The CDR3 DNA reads TGCGCCAGCCCCCCCGGGAGAAGGTCAAAGGTGGGCTCCTACGAGCAGTACTTC. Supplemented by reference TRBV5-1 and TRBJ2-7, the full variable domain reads KAGVTQTPRYLIKTRGQQVTLSCSPISGHRSVSWYQQTPGQGLQFLFEYFSETQRNKGNFPGRFSGRQFSNSRSEMNVSTLELGDSALYLCASPPGRRSKVGSYEQYFGPGTRLTVT.

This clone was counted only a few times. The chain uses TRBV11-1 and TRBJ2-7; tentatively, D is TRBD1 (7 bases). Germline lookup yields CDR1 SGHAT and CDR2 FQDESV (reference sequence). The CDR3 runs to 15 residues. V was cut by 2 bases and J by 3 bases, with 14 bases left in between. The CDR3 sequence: CASSLRAGQLYEQYF. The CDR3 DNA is TGTGCCAGCAGCTTACGGGCGGGACAGCTCTACGAGCAGTACTTC. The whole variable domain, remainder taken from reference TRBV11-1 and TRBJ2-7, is EAEVAQSPRYKITEKSQAVAFWCDPISGHATLYWYRQILGQGPELLVQFQDESVVDDSQLPKDRFSAERLKGVDSTLKIQPAELGDSAMYLCASSLRAGQLYEQYFGPGTRLTVT.

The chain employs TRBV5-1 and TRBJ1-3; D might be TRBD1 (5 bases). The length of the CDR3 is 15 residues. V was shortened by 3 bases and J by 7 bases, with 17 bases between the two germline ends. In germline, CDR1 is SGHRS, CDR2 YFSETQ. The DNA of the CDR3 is TGCGCCAGCAGCTCCGTATTCGGGGGAATGAACACCATATATTTT. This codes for CASSSVFGGMNTIYF. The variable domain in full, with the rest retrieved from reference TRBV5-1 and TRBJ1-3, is KAGVTQTPRYLIKTRGQQVTLSCSPISGHRSVSWYQQTPGQGLQFLFEYFSETQRNKGNFPGRFSGRQFSNSRSEMNVSTLELGDSALYLCASSSVFGGMNTIYFGEGSWLTVV.

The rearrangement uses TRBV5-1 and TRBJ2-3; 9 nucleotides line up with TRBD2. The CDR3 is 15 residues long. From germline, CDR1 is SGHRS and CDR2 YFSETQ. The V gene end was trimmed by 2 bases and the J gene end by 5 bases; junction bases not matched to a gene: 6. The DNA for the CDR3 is TGCGCCAGCAGCTTCGGCGGGGGGGCCAAAGATACGCAGTATTTT. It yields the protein CASSFGGGAKDTQYF.

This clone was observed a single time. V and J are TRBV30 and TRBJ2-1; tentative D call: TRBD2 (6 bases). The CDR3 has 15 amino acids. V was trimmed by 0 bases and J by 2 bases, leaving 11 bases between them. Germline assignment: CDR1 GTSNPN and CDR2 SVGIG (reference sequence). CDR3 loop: CAWSVWGRPYNEQFF. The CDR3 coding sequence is TGTGCCTGGAGTGTGTGGGGGAGGCCCTACAATGAGCAGTTCTTC.